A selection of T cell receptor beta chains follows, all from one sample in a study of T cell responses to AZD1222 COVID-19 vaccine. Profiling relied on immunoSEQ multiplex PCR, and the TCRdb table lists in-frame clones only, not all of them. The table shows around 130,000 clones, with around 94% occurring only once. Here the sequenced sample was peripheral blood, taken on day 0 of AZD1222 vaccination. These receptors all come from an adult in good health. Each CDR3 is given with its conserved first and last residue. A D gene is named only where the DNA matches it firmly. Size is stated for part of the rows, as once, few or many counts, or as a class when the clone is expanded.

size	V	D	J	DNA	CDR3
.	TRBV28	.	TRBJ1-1	TGTGCCAGCACGACTAACATGAACACTGAAGCTTTCTTT	CASTTNMNTEAFF
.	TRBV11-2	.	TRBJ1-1	TGTGCCAGCAGCTTAGCGAGGGGGAACACTGAAGCTTTCTTT	CASSLARGNTEAFF
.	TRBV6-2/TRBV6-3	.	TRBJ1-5	TGTGCCAGCAGTTATTTTAGCCCGCGGATTGATCAGCCCCAGCATTTT	CASSYFSPRIDQPQHF
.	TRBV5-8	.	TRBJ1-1	TGTGCCAGCAGCTTGGCCAACCTACTGGAGGGTTTGACTGAAGCTTTCTTT	CASSLANLLEGLTEAFF
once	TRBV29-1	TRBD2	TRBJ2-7	TGCAGCGTTGAGCTTTCGGGGACTAGCGGCTCCTACGAGCAGTACTTC	CSVELSGTSGSYEQYF
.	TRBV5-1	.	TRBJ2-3	TGCGCCAGCAGCTTGGGTCGGGGCTTCAGCACAGATACGCAGTATTTT	CASSLGRGFSTDTQYF
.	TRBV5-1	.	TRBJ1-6	TGCGCCAGCAGCTTGGACGTCGGGGTGGATTCACCCCTCCACTTT	CASSLDVGVDSPLHF
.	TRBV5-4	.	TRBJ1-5	TGTGCCAGCAGCTTGGGGCCCCTGAATCAGCCCCAGCATTTT	CASSLGPLNQPQHF
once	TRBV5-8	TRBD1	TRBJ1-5	TGTGCCAGCAGCTACCAGGGGGCGGGCAATCAGCCCCAGCATTTT	CASSYQGAGNQPQHF
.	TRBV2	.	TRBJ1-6	TGTGCCAGCAGTGAAGTTCTTATGGTGGGATCACCCCTCCACTTT	CASSEVLMVGSPLHF
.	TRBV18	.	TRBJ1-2	TGTGCCAGCCAGGCGGGGGGCTATGGCTACACCTTC	CASQAGGYGYTF
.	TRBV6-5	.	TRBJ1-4	TGTGCCACCAAAATCACGGGGGCTAATGAAAAACTGTTTTTT	CATKITGANEKLFF
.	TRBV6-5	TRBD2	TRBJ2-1	TGTGCCAGCAGTTTCGACTCGGGACTATACAATGAGCAGTTCTTC	CASSFDSGLYNEQFF
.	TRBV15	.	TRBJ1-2	TGTGCCACCAGCAGAGACTCTAAGGGCCCCGGCTACACCTTC	CATSRDSKGPGYTF
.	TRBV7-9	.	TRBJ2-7	TGTGCCAGCACCTCCCTCGGAGTCTCCTACGAGCAGTACTTC	CASTSLGVSYEQYF
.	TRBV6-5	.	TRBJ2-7	TGTGCCAGCACCGTTGCGGACTACGAGCAGTACTTC	CASTVADYEQYF
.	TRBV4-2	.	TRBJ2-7	TGTGCCAGCAGCCAAGATCGGTTTTCCTACGAGCAGTACTTC	CASSQDRFSYEQYF
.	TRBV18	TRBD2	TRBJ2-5	TGTGCCAGCTCACCCGGACTAGCGGGAGGGCGAGAGACCCAGTACTTC	CASSPGLAGGRETQYF
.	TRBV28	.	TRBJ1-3	TGTGCCAGCAGTTTCCGGTGGGGGACCGGAAACACCATATATTTT	CASSFRWGTGNTIYF
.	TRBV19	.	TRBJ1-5	TGTGCCAGTAGTACCCAACCGCCGGGCAAACATCAGCCCCAGCATTTT	CASSTQPPGKHQPQHF
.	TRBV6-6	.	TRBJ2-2	TGTGCCAGCAGTTATATAAACACCGGGGAGCTGTTTTTT	CASSYINTGELFF
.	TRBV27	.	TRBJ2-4	TGTGCCAGCAGCCCCAACCAGGGGAACAAAAACATTCAGTACTTC	CASSPNQGNKNIQYF
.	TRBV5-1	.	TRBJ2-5	TGCGCCAGCAGCTTGGGACAGCAAGAGACCCAGTACTTC	CASSLGQQETQYF
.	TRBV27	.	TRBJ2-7	TGTGCCAGCGGGAAACAGGCCGGCTACGAGCAGTACTTC	CASGKQAGYEQYF
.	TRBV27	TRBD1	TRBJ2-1	TGTGCCAGCAGGCGGACAGGGAGTAACGGTGAGCAGTTCTTC	CASRRTGSNGEQFF
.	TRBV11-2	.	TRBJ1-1	TGTGCCAGCAGCTTAGGGCACGATGAAGCTTTCTTT	CASSLGHDEAFF
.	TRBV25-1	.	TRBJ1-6	TGTGCCAGTGGAGACATTCCCGATTCATCACCCCTCCACTTT	CASGDIPDSSPLHF
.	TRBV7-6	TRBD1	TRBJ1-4	TGTGCCAGCAGCTTAGTTGAGGACAGGGCATCGTCGAAGTTTTTT	CASSLVEDRASSKFF
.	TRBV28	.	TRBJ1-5	TGTGCCAGCAGCTCCCCCTGGGGGGATCAGCCCCAGCATTTT	CASSSPWGDQPQHF
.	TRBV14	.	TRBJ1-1	TGTGCCAGCAGCCAAGATCCCTACCGACCAGCCCCAGGTGGGGCTTTCTTT	CASSQDPYRPAPGGAFF
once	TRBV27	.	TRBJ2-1	TGTGCCAGCAGTTTAAAAGGGGTCCCCTACAATGAGCAGTTCTTC	CASSLKGVPYNEQFF